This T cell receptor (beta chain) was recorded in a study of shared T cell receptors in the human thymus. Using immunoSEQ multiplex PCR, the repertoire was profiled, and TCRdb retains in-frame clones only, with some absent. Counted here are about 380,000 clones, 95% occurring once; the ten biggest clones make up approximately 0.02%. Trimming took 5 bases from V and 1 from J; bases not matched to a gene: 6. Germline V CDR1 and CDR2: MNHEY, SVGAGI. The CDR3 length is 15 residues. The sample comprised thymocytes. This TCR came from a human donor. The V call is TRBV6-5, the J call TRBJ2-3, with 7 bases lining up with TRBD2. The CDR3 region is CASSQTSRGTDTQYF. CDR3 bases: TGTGCCAGCAGTCAGACTAGCCGGGGCACAGATACGCAGTATTTT.